This paragraph covers one T cell receptor beta chain sequence. The sample comes from a study of control samples from healthy donors and cancer patients. In germline, CDR1 is GTSNPN, CDR2 SVGIG (reference sequence). CDR3 length equals 14 residues. Germline trimming cut 7 bases from V and 7 bases from J; bases unmatched to any gene: 12. Libraries were prepared by immunoSEQ multiplex PCR; TCRdb keeps only in-frame clonotypes and omits some of them. Here the sample spans fewer than 85,000 clones, less than 95% being singletons. The TCR sequence derives from a woman aged 25 to 39 in good health. The source material was blood. The V call is TRBV30, the J call TRBJ1-4, with 7 bases matching TRBD1. This CDR3 is CASYLTGLGEKLFF. The CDR3 DNA reads TGTGCCTCTTACTTGACAGGGCTCGGTGAAAAACTGTTTTTT.